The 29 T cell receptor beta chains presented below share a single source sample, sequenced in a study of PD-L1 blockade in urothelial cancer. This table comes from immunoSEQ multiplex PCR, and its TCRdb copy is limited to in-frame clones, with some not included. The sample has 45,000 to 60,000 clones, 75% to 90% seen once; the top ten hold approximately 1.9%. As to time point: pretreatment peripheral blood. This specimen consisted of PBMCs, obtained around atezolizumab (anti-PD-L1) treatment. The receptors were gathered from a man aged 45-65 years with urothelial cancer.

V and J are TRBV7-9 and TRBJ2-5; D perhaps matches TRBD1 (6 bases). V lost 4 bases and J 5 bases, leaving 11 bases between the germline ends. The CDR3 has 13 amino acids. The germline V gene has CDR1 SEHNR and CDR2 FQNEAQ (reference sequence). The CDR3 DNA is TGTGCCAGCAGCTCACAGGGTCCGGAGACCCAGTACTTC. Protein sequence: CASSSQGPETQYF.

The DNA for the CDR3 is TGTGCCAGCGCGCCCACACGGGATGCGGCCCAGTACTTC. Translated: CASAPTRDAAQYF. This chain links TRBV27 with TRBJ2-5; perhaps TRBD2 as D (5 bases). This CDR3 is built from 13 residues. Deletions cut 8 bases from V and 9 bases from J, with 19 bases between. Germline CDR1 reads MNHEY; CDR2 reads SMNVEV (reference sequence).

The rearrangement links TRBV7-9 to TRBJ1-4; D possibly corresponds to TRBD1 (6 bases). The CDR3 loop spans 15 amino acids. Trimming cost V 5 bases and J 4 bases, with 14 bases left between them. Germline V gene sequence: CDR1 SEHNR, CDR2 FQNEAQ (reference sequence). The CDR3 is CASSPGGRGNEKLFF. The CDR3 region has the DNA TGTGCCAGCAGCCCTGGGGGCAGGGGTAATGAAAAACTGTTTTTT.

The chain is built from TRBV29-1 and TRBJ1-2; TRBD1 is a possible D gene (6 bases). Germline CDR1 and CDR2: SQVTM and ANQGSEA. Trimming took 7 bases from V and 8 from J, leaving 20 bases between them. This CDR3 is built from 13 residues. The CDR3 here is CSAQGSQGSGYTF. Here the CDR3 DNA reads TGCAGCGCCCAGGGGTCGCAGGGGTCCGGCTACACCTTC.

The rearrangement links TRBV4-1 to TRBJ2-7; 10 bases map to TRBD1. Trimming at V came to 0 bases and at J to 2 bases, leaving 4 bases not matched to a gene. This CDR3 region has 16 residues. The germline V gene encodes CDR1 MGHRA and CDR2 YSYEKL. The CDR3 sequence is CASSQDPTGGPYEQYV. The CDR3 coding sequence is TGCGCCAGCAGCCAAGACCCGACAGGGGGCCCCTACGAGCAGTACGTC.

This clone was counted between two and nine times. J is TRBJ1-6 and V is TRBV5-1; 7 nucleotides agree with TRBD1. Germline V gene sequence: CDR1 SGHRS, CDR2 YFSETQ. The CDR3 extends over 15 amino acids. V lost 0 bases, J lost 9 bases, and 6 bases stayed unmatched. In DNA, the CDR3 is TGCGCCAGCAGCTTGGTTTGGACAGGTCTTTCACCCCTCCACTTT. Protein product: CASSLVWTGLSPLHF.

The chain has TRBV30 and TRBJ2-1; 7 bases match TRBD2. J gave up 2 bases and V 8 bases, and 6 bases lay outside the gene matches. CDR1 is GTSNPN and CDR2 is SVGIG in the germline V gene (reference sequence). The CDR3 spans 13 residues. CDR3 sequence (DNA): TGTGCCCATAGAAGCGGGACCTACAATGAGCAGTTCTTC. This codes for CAHRSGTYNEQFF.

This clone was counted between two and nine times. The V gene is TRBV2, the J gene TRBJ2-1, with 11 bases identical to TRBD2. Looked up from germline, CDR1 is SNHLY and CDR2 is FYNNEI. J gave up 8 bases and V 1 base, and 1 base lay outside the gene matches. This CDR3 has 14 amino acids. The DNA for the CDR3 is TGTGCCAGCAGTGAAGTGGGACTAGCGGATGAGCAGTTCTTC. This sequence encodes CASSEVGLADEQFF.

In nucleotides, the CDR3 is TGTGCCAGCAGCTTAGTGACCTGGGCGTCTGTCGCTGAAGCTTTCTTT. Amino acid sequence: CASSLVTWASVAEAFF. This chain links TRBV7-9 with TRBJ1-1; D is ambiguous. Germline V CDR1 and CDR2: SEHNR, FQNEAQ (reference sequence). This CDR3 has 16 residues. V shed 1 base and J shed 6 bases, with 18 bases lying between them.

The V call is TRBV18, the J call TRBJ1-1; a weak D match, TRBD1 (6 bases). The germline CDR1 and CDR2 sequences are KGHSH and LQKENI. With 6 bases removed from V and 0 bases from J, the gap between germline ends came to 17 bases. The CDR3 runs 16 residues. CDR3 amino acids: CASSPQGNGMNTEAFF. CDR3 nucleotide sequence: TGTGCCAGCTCGCCGCAGGGGAACGGGATGAACACTGAAGCTTTCTTT. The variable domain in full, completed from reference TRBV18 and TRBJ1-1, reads NAGVMQNPRHLVRRRGQEARLRCSPMKGHSHVYWYRQLPEEGLKFMVYLQKENIIDESGMPKERFSAEFPKEGPSILRIQQVVRGDSAAYFCASSPQGNGMNTEAFFGQGTRLTVV.

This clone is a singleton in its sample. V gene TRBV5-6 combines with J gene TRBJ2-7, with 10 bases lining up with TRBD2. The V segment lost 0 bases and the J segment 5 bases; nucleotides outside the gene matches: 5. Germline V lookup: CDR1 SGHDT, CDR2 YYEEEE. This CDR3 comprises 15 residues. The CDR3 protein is CASSLAGTSVDEQYF. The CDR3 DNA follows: TGTGCCAGCAGCTTGGCCGGGACTAGCGTCGACGAGCAGTACTTC.

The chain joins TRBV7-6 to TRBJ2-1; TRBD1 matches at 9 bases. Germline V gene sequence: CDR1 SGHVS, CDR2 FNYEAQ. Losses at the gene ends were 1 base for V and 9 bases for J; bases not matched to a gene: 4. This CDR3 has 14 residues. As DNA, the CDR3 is TGTGCCAGCAGCTTAGGCGGACAGGGGTTTGAGCAGTTCTTC. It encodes CASSLGGQGFEQFF.

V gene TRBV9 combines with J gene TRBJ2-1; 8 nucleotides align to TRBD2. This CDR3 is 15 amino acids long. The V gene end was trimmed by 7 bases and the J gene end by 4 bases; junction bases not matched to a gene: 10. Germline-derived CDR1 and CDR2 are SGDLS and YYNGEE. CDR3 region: CASGGGLGTYNEQFF. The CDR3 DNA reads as TGTGCCAGCGGGGGGGGACTAGGGACTTACAATGAGCAGTTCTTC.

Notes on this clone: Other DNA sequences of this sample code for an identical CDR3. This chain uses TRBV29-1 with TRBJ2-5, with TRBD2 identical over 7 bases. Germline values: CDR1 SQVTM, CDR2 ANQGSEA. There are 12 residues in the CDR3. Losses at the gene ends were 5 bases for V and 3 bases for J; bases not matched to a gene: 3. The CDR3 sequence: CSVSSGEETQYF. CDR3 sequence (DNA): TGCAGCGTTTCCAGCGGGGAAGAGACCCAGTACTTC.

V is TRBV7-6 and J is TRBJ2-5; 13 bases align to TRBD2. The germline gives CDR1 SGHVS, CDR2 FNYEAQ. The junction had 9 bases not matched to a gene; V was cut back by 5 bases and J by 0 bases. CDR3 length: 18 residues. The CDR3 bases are TGTGCCAGCAGCGCCATACTAGCGGGAGGGCCGTACCAAGAGACCCAGTACTTC. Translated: CASSAILAGGPYQETQYF.

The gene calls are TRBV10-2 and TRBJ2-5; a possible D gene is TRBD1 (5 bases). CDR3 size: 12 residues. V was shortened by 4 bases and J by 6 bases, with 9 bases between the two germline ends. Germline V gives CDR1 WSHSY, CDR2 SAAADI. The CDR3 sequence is CASSGQLQTQYF. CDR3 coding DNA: TGCGCCAGCAGTGGACAGTTACAGACCCAGTACTTC.

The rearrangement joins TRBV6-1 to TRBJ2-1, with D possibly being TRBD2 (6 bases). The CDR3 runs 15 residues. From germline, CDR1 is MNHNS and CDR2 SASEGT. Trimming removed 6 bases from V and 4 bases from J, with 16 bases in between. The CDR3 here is CASSGGMSGYNEQFF. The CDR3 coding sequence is TGTGCCAGCAGCGGAGGGATGAGTGGGTACAATGAGCAGTTCTTC.

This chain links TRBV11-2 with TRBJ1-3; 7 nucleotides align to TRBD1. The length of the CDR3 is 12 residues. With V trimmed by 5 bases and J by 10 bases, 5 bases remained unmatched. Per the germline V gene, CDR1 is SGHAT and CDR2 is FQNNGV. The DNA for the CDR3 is TGTGCCAGCAGCCCAGGGGGTGAAACCATATATTTT. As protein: CASSPGGETIYF.

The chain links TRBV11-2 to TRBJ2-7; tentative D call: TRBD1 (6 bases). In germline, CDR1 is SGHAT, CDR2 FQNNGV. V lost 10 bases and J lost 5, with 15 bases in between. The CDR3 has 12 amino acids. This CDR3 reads CATGFRGNEQYV. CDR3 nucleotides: TGTGCCACCGGGTTTAGGGGGAACGAGCAGTACGTC.

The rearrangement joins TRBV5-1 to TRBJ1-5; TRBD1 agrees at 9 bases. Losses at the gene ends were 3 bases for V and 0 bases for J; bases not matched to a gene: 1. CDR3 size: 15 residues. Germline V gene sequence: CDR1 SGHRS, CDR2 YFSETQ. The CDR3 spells CASSWGQGSNQPQHF. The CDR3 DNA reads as TGCGCCAGCAGCTGGGGACAGGGTAGCAATCAGCCCCAGCATTTT.

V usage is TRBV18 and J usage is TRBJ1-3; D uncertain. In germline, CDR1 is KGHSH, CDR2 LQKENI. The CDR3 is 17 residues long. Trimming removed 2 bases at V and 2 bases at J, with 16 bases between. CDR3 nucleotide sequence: TGTGCCAGCTCACCATTGCCTGATGGCAGGACTGGAAACACCATATATTTT. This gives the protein CASSPLPDGRTGNTIYF.

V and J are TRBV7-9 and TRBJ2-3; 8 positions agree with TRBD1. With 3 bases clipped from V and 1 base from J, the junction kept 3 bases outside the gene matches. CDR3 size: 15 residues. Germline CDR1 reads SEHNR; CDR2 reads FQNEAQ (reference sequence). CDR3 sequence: CASSFRQGRTDTQYF. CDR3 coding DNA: TGTGCCAGCAGCTTCAGACAGGGGCGCACAGATACGCAGTATTTT.

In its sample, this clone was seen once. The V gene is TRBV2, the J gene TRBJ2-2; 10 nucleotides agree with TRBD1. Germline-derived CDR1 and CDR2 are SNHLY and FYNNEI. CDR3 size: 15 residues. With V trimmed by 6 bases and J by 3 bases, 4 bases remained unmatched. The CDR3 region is CASRTGGGYTGELFF. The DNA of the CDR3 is TGTGCCAGCAGGACAGGGGGCGGATACACCGGGGAGCTGTTTTTT.

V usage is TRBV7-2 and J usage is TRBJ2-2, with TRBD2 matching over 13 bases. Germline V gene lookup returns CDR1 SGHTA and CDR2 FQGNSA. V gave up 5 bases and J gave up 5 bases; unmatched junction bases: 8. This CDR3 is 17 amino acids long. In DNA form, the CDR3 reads TGTGCCAGCAGCCCTCGGACTAGCGGGAGAGGGACCGGGGAGCTGTTTTTT. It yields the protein CASSPRTSGRGTGELFF.

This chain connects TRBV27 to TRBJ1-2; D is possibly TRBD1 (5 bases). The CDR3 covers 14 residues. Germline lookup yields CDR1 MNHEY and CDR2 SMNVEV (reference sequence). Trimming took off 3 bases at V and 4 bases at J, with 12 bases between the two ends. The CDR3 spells CASSFQKGSYGYTF. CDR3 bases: TGTGCCAGCAGTTTTCAAAAGGGGTCCTATGGCTACACCTTC.

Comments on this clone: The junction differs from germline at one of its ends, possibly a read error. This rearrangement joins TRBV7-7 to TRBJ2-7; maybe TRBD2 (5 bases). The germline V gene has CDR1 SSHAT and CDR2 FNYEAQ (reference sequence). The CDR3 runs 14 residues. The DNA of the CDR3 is TGTGCTAGCAGCTTAGCAAACGGGAACTACGAGCAGTACTTC. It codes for CASSLANGNYEQYF.

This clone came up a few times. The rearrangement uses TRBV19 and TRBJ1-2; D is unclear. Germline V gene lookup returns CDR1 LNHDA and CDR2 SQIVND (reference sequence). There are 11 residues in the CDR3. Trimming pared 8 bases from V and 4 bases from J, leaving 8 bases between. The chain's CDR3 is CASREGYGYTF. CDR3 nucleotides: TGTGCCAGTCGTGAGGGCTATGGCTACACCTTC.

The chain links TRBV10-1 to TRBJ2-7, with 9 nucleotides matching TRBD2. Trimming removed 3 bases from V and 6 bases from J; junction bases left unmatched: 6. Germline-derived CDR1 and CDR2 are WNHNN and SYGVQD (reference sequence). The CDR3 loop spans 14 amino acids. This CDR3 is CASSEGSAGGEQYF. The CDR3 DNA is TGCGCCAGCAGTGAAGGGTCAGCGGGAGGCGAGCAGTACTTC.

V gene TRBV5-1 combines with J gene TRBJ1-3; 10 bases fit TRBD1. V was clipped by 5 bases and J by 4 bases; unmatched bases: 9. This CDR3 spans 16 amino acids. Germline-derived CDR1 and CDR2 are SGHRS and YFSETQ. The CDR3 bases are TGCGCCAGCAGACCGAACGGACAGGGGGGCGGAAACACCATATATTTT. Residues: CASRPNGQGGGNTIYF. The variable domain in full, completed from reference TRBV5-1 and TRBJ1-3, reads KAGVTQTPRYLIKTRGQQVTLSCSPISGHRSVSWYQQTPGQGLQFLFEYFSETQRNKGNFPGRFSGRQFSNSRSEMNVSTLELGDSALYLCASRPNGQGGGNTIYFGEGSWLTVV.